This T cell receptor (beta chain) was profiled in a study of spatial heterogeneity in lung cancer. Using its own MiXCR run on the 5' RACE reads, TCRdb lists one record per CDR3 protein. Of around 70,000 distinct CDR3 sequences listed, roughly 8.9% are singletons. Germline values: CDR1 MDHEN, CDR2 SYDVKM. The CDR3 consists of 13 residues. V dropped 4 bases and J dropped 6 bases, with 12 bases sitting between them. The time point: blood at routine non-recurrence follow-up after resection. Whole RNA was taken from tumor, nontumor lung or frozen PBMC; it was then sequenced unsorted. Source: PBMCs, taken at follow-up. The origin of this receptor is a female donor with early-stage non-small cell lung cancer. The rearrangement links TRBV28 to TRBJ1-2; D is perhaps TRBD1 (6 bases). This chain's CDR3 is CASSSQGRNGYTF. The CDR3 nucleotides are TGTGCCAGCAGTTCACAGGGTCGCAATGGCTACACCTTC.